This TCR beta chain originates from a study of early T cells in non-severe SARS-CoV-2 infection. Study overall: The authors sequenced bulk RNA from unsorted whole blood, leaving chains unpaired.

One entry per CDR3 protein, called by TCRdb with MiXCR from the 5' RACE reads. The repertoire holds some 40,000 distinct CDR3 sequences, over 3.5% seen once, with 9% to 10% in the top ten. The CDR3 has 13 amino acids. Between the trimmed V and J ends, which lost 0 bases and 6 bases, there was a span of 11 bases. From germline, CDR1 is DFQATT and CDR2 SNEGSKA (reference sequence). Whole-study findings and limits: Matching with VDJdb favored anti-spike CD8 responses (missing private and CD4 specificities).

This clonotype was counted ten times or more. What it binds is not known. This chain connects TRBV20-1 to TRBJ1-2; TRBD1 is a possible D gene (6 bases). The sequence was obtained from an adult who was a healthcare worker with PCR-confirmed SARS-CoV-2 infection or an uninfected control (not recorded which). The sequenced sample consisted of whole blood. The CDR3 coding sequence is TGCAGTGCTAGAGATGAGGGGGGCAATGGCTACACCTTC. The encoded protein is CSARDEGGNGYTF.